This T cell receptor beta chain was sequenced during a study of technical replicates of blood from several donors. The repertoire was sequenced with immunoSEQ multiplex PCR; TCRdb's copy has only in-frame clones and lacks some. The sample includes around 83,000 clones, approximately 93% seen only once; the top ten take 0.26%. The germline gives CDR1 MGHRA, CDR2 YSYEKL. There are 16 residues in the CDR3. Trimming removed 0 bases from V and 0 bases from J, with 12 bases in between. The TCR was taken from a human donor in good health. V is TRBV4-1 and J is TRBJ2-7, with D maybe TRBD2 (5 bases). The sequenced sample consisted of T cells isolated from PBMCs. The CDR3 DNA reads TGCGCCAGCAGCCAAGATGCCGGGGTAGACTCCTACGAGCAGTACTTC. Translating it yields CASSQDAGVDSYEQYF.